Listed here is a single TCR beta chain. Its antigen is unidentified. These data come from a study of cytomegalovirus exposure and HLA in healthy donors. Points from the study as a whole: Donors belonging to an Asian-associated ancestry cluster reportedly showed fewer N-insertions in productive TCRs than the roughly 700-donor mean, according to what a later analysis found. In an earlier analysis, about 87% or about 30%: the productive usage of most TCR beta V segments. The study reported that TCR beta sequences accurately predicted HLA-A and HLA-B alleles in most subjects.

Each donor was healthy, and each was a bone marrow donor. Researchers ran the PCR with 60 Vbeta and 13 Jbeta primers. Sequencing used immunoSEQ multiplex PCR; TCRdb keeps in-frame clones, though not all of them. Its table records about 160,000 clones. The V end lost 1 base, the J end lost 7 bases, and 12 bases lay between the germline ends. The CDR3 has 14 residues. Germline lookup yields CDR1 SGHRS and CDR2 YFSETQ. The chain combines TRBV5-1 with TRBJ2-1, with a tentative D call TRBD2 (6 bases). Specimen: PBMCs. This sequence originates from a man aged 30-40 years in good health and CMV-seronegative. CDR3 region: CASSLLASENEQFF. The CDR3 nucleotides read TGCGCCAGCAGCTTGTTAGCTAGCGAAAATGAGCAGTTCTTC.